The sequence of this T cell receptor beta chain was determined in a study of blood T cell repertoires in COVID-19. The germline gives CDR1 SGHRS, CDR2 YFSETQ. This CDR3 is built from 15 residues. J gave up 7 bases and V 0 bases, and 3 bases lay outside the gene matches. Per the original data handling: How many nucleated cells were present was estimated from reference gene primer amplification. The table came from immunoSEQ multiplex PCR; TCRdb's copy has only in-frame clones and leaves some out. The V and J calls and clone size are taken from that table; D and trimming were inferred from the DNA. Here the sample spans 120,000 to 150,000 clones, 80% to 85% being singletons.

The TCR comes from a human donor in a cohort sampled during active COVID-19. The genes are TRBV5-1 and TRBJ1-6, with 8 positions matching TRBD1. What was sequenced was peripheral blood. This chain's CDR3 is CASSLGTGWNSPLHF. CDR3 nucleotide sequence: TGCGCCAGCAGCTTGGGGACAGGGTGGAATTCACCCCTCCACTTT.